This T cell receptor (beta chain) is from a study of blood T cell repertoires in COVID-19. About the study: T cells, B-cell-depleted T cells, or PBMCs provided the cDNA or gDNA that served as material.

This clone occurred a few times. Germline-derived CDR1 and CDR2 are LGHNA and YNFKEQ. The V end was cut by 0 bases, the J end by 4 bases, with 10 bases between. CDR3 length: 15 amino acids. Per the study methods: The assay estimated nucleated cells by amplifying reference gene primers. Produced via immunoSEQ multiplex PCR; TCRdb's table is partial and in-frame only. The DNA gave D and trimming, while V, J and clone size come from that table. This sample has about 63,000 clones, with 88% found just once. This sequence joins TRBV4-2 and TRBJ1-5; D not resolved. The clonotype was recovered from a human donor in a cohort sampled during active COVID-19. The sample consisted of peripheral blood. CDR3 nucleotides: TGTGCCAGCAGCCAAGATATAGCGCGAAATCAGCCCCAGCATTTT. This gives the protein CASSQDIARNQPQHF.